This T cell receptor beta chain was identified in a study of identical twins. The study's findings and limits: Fewer insertions characterized abundant cord blood beta clonotypes, whereas memory repertoires showed none. Where out-of-frame alpha sequences were twin-shared, they showed excess low generation probability.

Of note for this clonotype: Its antigen remains unknown.

Germline V gene sequence: CDR1 MNHNS, CDR2 SASEGT. With V trimmed by 6 bases and J by 8 bases, 9 bases remained unmatched. This CDR3 region has 14 residues. MiXCR was run by TCRdb on the 5' RACE reads, yielding one entry per CDR3 protein. This sample carries under 20,000 distinct CDR3 sequences, 55% to 75% of them seen once, and the ten largest clones take 5.5% to 7%. The sample consisted of memory (CD45RO+) T cells sorted from blood. This clonotype was sampled from a woman in her late teens or twenties in good health. This table probably holds off-target reads from a library built for another chain. The V gene is TRBV6-1, the J gene TRBJ2-1; 8 bases line up with TRBD2. CDR3 sequence reads: CASRAGLVFDEQFF. CDR3 DNA sequence: TGTGCCAGCAGGGCGGGACTAGTATTCGATGAGCAGTTCTTC.